This entry features one T cell receptor (beta chain) sequence. Here immunoSEQ multiplex PCR was the method, and the copy in TCRdb shows in-frame clones only, minus some. The sample has fewer than 30,000 clones; 78% are singletons. The V end lost 6 bases, the J end lost 2 bases, and 16 bases lay between the germline ends. Germline-derived CDR1 and CDR2 are LNHDA and SQIVND (reference sequence). This CDR3 is 15 amino acids long. The data stem from a study of STAT5B mutations in CD4+ large granular lymphocyte leukemia. The J gene is TRBJ1-1, the V gene TRBV19; TRBD1 is a possible D gene (6 bases). The sequenced sample consisted of CD4+ T cells from blood buffy coats. The receptor's source is a human donor in good health. This CDR3 is CASRGAANLNTEAFF. Here the CDR3 DNA reads TGTGCCAGTAGGGGGGCAGCTAATTTAAACACTGAAGCTTTCTTT.